Shown below are 13 T cell receptor beta chains from a single sample sequenced in a study of cytomegalovirus exposure and HLA in healthy donors. The PCR contained 60 Vbeta and 13 Jbeta primers. Some clones are missing from TCRdb's copy, which holds only in-frame ones; the method was immunoSEQ multiplex PCR. Recorded for this sample: over 100,000 clones. What was sequenced was PBMCs. These receptors came from a man aged 18-30 years in good health and CMV-seronegative.

The rearrangement joins TRBV27 to TRBJ2-6, with 10 bases fitting TRBD1. V lost 6 bases and J lost 4; bases outside the gene matches: 9. Germline V CDR1 and CDR2: MNHEY, SMNVEV (reference sequence). The CDR3 totals 17 residues. The CDR3 nucleotides are TGTGCCAGCAGCCCCAGACAGGGGGCGGACGGGGCCAACGTCCTGACTTTC. This codes for CASSPRQGADGANVLTF.

This sequence joins TRBV5-6 and TRBJ2-2, with 7 bases matching TRBD1. V shed 3 bases and J 1 base; nucleotides not matched to a gene: 9. CDR3 length: 17 residues. Looked up from germline, CDR1 is SGHDT and CDR2 is YYEEEE. DNA of the CDR3: TGTGCCAGCAGCTACCTGAGACAGGGTGGGAACACCGGGGAGCTGTTTTTT. Its translation is CASSYLRQGGNTGELFF.

This chain joins TRBV7-3 and TRBJ2-7; the match to TRBD1 covers 9 bases. V was clipped by 5 bases and J by 1 base; unmatched bases: 6. The length of the CDR3 is 15 residues. Germline lookup yields CDR1 SGHTA and CDR2 FQGTGA. The CDR3 here is CASSPQGASSYEQYF. The CDR3 DNA sequence: TGTGCCAGCAGCCCACAGGGGGCGAGTTCCTACGAGCAGTACTTC.

DNA of the CDR3: TGTGCCAGTAGTATAGATGGGGGAGGCCAGCCCCAGCATTTT. Its translation: CASSIDGGGQPQHF. The chain has TRBV19 and TRBJ1-5; D possibly corresponds to TRBD1 (5 bases). Trimming removed 0 bases at V and 7 bases at J, with 10 bases between. Per germline, CDR1 LNHDA and CDR2 SQIVND (reference sequence). The CDR3 covers 14 residues.

This chain connects TRBV6-6 to TRBJ2-6; D may be TRBD1 (6 bases). CDR1 and CDR2 (germline): MNHNY, SVGAGI (reference sequence). The ends were cut back, 4 bases at V and 3 bases at J, with 13 bases in the middle. The CDR3 covers 16 residues. The CDR3 spells CASSSTGSSGANVLTF. CDR3 coding DNA: TGTGCCAGCAGTTCCACAGGGTCTAGTGGGGCCAACGTCCTGACTTTC.

The chain employs TRBV19 and TRBJ2-3; TRBD2 matches at 10 bases. Unmatched junction bases numbered 8, after V lost 5 bases and J lost 3 bases. CDR3 length: 16 amino acids. The germline V gene encodes CDR1 LNHDA and CDR2 SQIVND (reference sequence). CDR3 region: CASSPTPAGGTDTQYF. The CDR3, as DNA: TGTGCCAGTAGTCCCACCCCAGCGGGGGGGACAGATACGCAGTATTTT.

This chain joins TRBV20-1 and TRBJ1-1; D is unresolved. In germline, CDR1 is DFQATT, CDR2 SNEGSKA (reference sequence). The CDR3 length is 11 residues. The V and J ends lost 8 bases and 3 bases respectively, with 10 bases between them. The CDR3 reads CSLAGYTEAFF. DNA for the CDR3: TGCAGTTTGGCGGGGTACACTGAAGCTTTCTTT.

V gene TRBV5-6 combines with J gene TRBJ2-6; perhaps TRBD1 as D (6 bases). Germline V lookup: CDR1 SGHDT, CDR2 YYEEEE. The length of the CDR3 is 15 residues. Trimming cost V 4 bases and J 4 bases, with 12 bases left between them. CDR3 bases: TGTGCCAGCAGCCAAACAGGGTTAGGGGCCAACGTCCTGACTTTC. Translating gives CASSQTGLGANVLTF.

The rearrangement joins TRBV19 to TRBJ2-7, with unresolved D. The CDR3 has 15 residues. V was trimmed by 0 bases and J by 1 base, leaving 10 bases between them. Germline-derived CDR1 and CDR2 are LNHDA and SQIVND (reference sequence). The CDR3 loop reads CASSIEAALSYEQYF. CDR3 nucleotide sequence: TGTGCCAGTAGTATAGAAGCTGCGTTATCCTACGAGCAGTACTTC.

CDR3 sequence (DNA): TGCGCCAGCAGCTTGGGGGACAGCTCTGGAAACACCATATATTTT. It is translated as CASSLGDSSGNTIYF. V usage is TRBV5-1 and J usage is TRBJ1-3; 7 bases are a match to TRBD1. This CDR3 comprises 15 residues. The germline CDR1 and CDR2 sequences are SGHRS and YFSETQ. Trimming took 0 bases from V and 0 from J; bases not matched to a gene: 0.

The V gene is TRBV7-3, the J gene TRBJ1-1, with D possibly matching TRBD1 (5 bases). Trimming took off 5 bases at V and 0 bases at J, with 10 bases between the two ends. CDR1 and CDR2 (germline): SGHTA, FQGTGA. The CDR3 is made up of 14 amino acids. The CDR3 bases are TGTGCCAGCAGCCCCGGGGGGGTGAACACTGAAGCTTTCTTT. It is translated as CASSPGGVNTEAFF.

This chain's CDR3 is CASSRDIYEQYF. Written as DNA, the CDR3 is TGTGCCAGCAGCCGGGACATTTACGAGCAGTACTTC. V usage is TRBV2 and J usage is TRBJ2-7; weak D call: TRBD1 (6 bases). Germline V gene sequence: CDR1 SNHLY, CDR2 FYNNEI. Trimming cost V 6 bases and J 4 bases, with 10 bases left between them. The CDR3 covers 12 residues.

This chain uses TRBV19 with TRBJ1-2; 12 bases line up with TRBD1. The CDR3 totals 15 residues. With 7 bases clipped from V and 4 bases from J, the junction kept 7 bases outside the gene matches. The germline V gene has CDR1 LNHDA and CDR2 SQIVND (reference sequence). The CDR3 nucleotides read TGTGCCAGTACGACCCCGGGACAGGGGGCCTATGGCTACACCTTC. Amino acid sequence: CASTTPGQGAYGYTF.